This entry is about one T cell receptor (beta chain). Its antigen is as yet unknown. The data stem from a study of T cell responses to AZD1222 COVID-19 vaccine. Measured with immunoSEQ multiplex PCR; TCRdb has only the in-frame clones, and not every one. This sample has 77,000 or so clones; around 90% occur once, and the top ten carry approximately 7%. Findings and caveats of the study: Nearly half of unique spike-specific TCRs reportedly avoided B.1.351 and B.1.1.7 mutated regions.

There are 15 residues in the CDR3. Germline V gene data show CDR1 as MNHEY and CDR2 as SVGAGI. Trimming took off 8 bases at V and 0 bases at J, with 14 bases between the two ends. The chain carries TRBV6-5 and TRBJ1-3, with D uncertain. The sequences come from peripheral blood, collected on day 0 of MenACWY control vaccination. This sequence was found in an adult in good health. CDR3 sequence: CASSKAGTSGNTIYF. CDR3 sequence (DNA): TGTGCCAGCTCAAAAGCCGGTACCTCTGGAAACACCATATATTTT.